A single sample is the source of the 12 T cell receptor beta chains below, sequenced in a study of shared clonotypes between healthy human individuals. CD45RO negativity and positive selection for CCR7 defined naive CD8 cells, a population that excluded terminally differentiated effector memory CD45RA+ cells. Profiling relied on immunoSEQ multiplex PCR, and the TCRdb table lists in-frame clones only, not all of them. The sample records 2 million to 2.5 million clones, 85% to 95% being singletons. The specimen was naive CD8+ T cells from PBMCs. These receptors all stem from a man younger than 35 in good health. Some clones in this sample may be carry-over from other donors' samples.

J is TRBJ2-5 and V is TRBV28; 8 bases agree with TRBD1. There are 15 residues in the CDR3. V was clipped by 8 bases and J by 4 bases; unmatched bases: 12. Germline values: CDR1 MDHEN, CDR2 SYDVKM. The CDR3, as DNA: TGTGCCAGCGGACCCCCCGACAGGGGCGGAGAGACCCAGTACTTC. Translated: CASGPPDRGGETQYF.

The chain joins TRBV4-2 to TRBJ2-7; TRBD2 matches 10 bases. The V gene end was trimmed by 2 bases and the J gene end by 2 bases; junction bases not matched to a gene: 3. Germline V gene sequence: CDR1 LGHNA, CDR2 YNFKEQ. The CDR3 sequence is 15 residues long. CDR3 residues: CASSQIGTSAYEQYF. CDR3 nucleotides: TGTGCCAGCAGCCAAATTGGGACTAGCGCCTACGAGCAGTACTTC.

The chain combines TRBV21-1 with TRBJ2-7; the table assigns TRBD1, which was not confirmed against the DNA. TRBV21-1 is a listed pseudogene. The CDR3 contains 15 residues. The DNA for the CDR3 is TGTGCCAGCAGCAACCGTTCCGGAGACAGGGGCGAGCAGTACTTC. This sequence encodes CASSNRSGDRGEQYF.

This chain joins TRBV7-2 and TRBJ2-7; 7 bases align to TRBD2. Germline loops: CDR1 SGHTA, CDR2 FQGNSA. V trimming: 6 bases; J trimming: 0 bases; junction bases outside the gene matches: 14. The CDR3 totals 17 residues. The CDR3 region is CASRSRGSGVISYEQYF. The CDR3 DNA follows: TGTGCCAGCAGATCCCGAGGGAGCGGGGTTATCTCCTACGAGCAGTACTTC.

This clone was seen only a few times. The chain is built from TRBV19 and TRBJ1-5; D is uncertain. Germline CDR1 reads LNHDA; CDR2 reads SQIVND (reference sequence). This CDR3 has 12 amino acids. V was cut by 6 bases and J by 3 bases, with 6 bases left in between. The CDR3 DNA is TGTGCCAGTAGCGACCCCAATCAGCCCCAGCATTTT. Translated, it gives CASSDPNQPQHF.

Here the CDR3 DNA reads TGTGCCAGCAGTGCGTACAGGGATGGGGAGCAGTACTTC. Translated: CASSAYRDGEQYF. The chain has TRBV27 and TRBJ2-7; D might be TRBD1 (6 bases). Germline CDR1 reads MNHEY; CDR2 reads SMNVEV (reference sequence). The CDR3 spans 13 residues. The V end lost 5 bases, the J end lost 7 bases, and 15 bases lay between the germline ends.

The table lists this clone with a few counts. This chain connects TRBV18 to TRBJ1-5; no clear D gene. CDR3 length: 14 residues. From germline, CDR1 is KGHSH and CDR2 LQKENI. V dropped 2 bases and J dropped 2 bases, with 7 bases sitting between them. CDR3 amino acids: CASSPTEGNQPQHF. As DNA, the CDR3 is TGTGCCAGCTCACCAACAGAGGGCAATCAGCCCCAGCATTTT.

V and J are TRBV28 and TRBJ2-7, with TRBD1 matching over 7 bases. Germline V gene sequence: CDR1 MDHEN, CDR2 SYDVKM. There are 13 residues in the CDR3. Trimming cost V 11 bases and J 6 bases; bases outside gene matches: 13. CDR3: CAGRQGVGSEQYF. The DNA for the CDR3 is TGTGCCGGTAGACAGGGTGTGGGGAGCGAGCAGTACTTC.

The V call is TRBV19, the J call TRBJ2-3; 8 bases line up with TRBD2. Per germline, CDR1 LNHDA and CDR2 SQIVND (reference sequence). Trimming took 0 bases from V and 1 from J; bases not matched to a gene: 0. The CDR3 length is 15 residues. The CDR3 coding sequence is TGTGCCAGTAGTATAGAGCGGGAGGGCACAGATACGCAGTATTTT. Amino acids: CASSIEREGTDTQYF.

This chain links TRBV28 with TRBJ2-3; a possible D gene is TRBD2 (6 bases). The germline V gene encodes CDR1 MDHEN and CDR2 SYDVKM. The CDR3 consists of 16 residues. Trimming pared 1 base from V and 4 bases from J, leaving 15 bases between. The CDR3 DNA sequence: TGTGCCAGCAGTTTATTAGAGCGGGTTGGCGCAGATACGCAGTATTTT. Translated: CASSLLERVGADTQYF.

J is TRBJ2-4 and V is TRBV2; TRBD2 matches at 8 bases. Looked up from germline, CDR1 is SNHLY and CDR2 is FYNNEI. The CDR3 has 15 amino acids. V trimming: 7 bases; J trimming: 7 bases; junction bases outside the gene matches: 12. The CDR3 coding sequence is TGTGCCAGCATCAGACGACCGGGACTAGGGAACATTCAGTACTTC. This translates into CASIRRPGLGNIQYF.

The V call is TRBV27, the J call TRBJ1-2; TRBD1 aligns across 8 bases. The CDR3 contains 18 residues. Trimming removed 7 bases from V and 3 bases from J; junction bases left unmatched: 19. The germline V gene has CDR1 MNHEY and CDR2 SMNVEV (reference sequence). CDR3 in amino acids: CASTPLPRRSGQDYGYTF. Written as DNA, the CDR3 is TGTGCCAGCACTCCCCTCCCCCGAAGGTCGGGACAGGACTATGGCTACACCTTC.